The clone carrying this TCR beta chain has just one count. The repertoire was sequenced with immunoSEQ multiplex PCR; TCRdb's copy has only in-frame clones and lacks some. The repertoire has under 400,000 clones, about nine tenths of them found once; the top ten carry 0.65% to 0.95%. V shed 6 bases and J 6 bases; nucleotides not matched to a gene: 11. CDR3 length: 15 residues. Germline V lookup: CDR1 GTSNPN, CDR2 SVGIG (reference sequence). The record originates from a study of cytomegalovirus exposure and HLA in healthy donors. The clonotype originates from a woman younger than 30 in good health and CMV-seronegative. The V gene is TRBV30, the J gene TRBJ1-2; 12 nucleotides align to TRBD1. Sequencing was carried out using PBMCs. DNA for the CDR3: TGTGCCTGCCCGGGACAGGGGGCGCGCGCGGATGGCTACACCTTC. Encoded protein: CACPGQGARADGYTF.